This entry lists 29 T cell receptor beta chains sequenced from one sample in a study of T-cell reconstitution after alpha-beta-depleted transplantation in children. Unique molecular identifiers were used to barcode this TCRbeta library. TCRdb fed the PCR reads into MiXCR, producing one record per CDR3 protein. The sample has some 87,000 distinct CDR3 sequences, about 16% seen once; the top ten hold about 18%. The sequencing used PBMCs, mostly from graft donor cells, collected 180 days after TCRalphabeta/CD19-depleted stem cell transplant. The receptors shown here come from a male patient aged 2-10 years who had a stem cell transplant for acute lymphoblastic leukemia, so the T cells may come from the graft donor.

This clonotype occurred a few times. The chain couples TRBV12-3 or TRBV12-4 to TRBJ2-1; D assignment may be TRBD1 or TRBD2 (5 bases each). This CDR3 region has 16 residues. V dropped 3 bases and J dropped 6 bases, with 18 bases sitting between them. The CDR3 region has the DNA TGTGCCAGCAGTTTTTTACAGGTGGAGAGGGGCAATGAGCAGTTCTTC. It encodes CASSFLQVERGNEQFF.

The chain couples TRBV7-9 to TRBJ2-5; D might be TRBD1 (5 bases). The V gene lost 7 bases and the J gene lost 3 bases, with 12 bases spanning the gap. Germline V gene data show CDR1 as SEHNR and CDR2 as FQNEAQ (reference sequence). The CDR3 loop spans 13 amino acids. Here the CDR3 DNA reads TGTGCCAGCATCCCCCAGGGTGAAGAGACCCAGTACTTC. It encodes CASIPQGEETQYF.

The rearrangement uses TRBV3-1 and TRBJ1-4; D may be TRBD1 (6 bases). The better agreement between TRBJ2-2 and the DNA end casts doubt on the J call. CDR3 length: 12 residues. The germline CDR1 and CDR2 sequences are LGHDT and YNNKEL (reference sequence). The CDR3 here is CASSQGALELFF. The CDR3 nucleotides are TGTGCCAGCAGCCAGGGGGCATTGGAGCTGTTTTTT.

The V and J genes are TRBV20-1 and TRBJ2-1; D remains unclear. This CDR3 comprises 13 residues. The V gene lost 3 bases and the J gene lost 5 bases, with 11 bases spanning the gap. Germline values: CDR1 DFQATT, CDR2 SNEGSKA (reference sequence). CDR3 sequence: CSASRASNNEQFF. The CDR3 DNA reads as TGCAGTGCTAGTCGGGCGAGCAACAATGAGCAGTTCTTC.

This clonotype was picked up a small number of times. The rearrangement joins TRBV7-6 to TRBJ2-4; D gene ambiguous. The ends were cut back, 8 bases at V and 10 bases at J, with 9 bases in the middle. The CDR3 has 10 amino acids. Germline-derived CDR1 and CDR2 are SGHVS and FNYEAQ. In nucleotides, the CDR3 is TGTGCCAGCGAGGCGACAATTCAGTACTTC. Its protein is CASEATIQYF.

This clonotype was detected only a few times. DNA of the CDR3: TGTGCCAGCAGCTTAGCAGAAGGGACTAGCGGCAATGAGCAGTTCTTC. Translating it yields CASSLAEGTSGNEQFF. This sequence joins TRBV7-6 and TRBJ2-1, with 11 positions matching TRBD2. The CDR3 covers 16 residues. The J segment lost 6 bases and the V segment lost 0 bases, leaving 4 bases of the junction unmatched. Germline assignment: CDR1 SGHVS and CDR2 FNYEAQ.

This clonotype was seen many times. V and J are TRBV10-2 and TRBJ1-1, with D uncertain. Germline V gene sequence: CDR1 WSHSY, CDR2 SAAADI. Trimming pared 6 bases from V and 1 base from J, leaving 9 bases between. The CDR3 contains 13 residues. The DNA for the CDR3 is TGCGCCAGCAGGTTGGGAAGGAACACTGAAGCTTTCTTT. Translation gives CASRLGRNTEAFF.

This clonotype was seen more than once but under ten times. V usage is TRBV5-4 and J usage is TRBJ2-3; 7 bases are a match to TRBD2. V trimming: 0 bases; J trimming: 3 bases; junction bases outside the gene matches: 7. This CDR3 is 16 amino acids long. CDR1 is SGHNT and CDR2 is YYREEE in the germline V gene (reference sequence). CDR3 DNA sequence: TGTGCCAGCAGCTTGGGTGGCGGGAGTGTAACAGATACGCAGTATTTT. Its protein product is CASSLGGGSVTDTQYF. The whole variable domain, filled in from reference TRBV5-4 and TRBJ2-3, reads ETGVTQSPTHLIKTRGQQVTLRCSSQSGHNTVSWYQQALGQGPQFIFQYYREEENGRGNFPPRFSGLQFPNYSSELNVNALELDDSALYLCASSLGGGSVTDTQYFGPGTRLTVL.

The chain links TRBV25-1 to TRBJ2-1, with TRBD1 matching over 8 bases. Germline trimming cut 6 bases from V and 1 base from J; bases unmatched to any gene: 5. Germline-derived CDR1 and CDR2 are MGHDK and SYGVNS. The CDR3 runs to 15 residues. In DNA, the CDR3 is TGTGCCAGCAGCCTCGGGACAGGATCCTACAATGAGCAGTTCTTC. Translation: CASSLGTGSYNEQFF.

This clonotype was seen only a few times. At one end, the junction sequence differs from germline, possibly due to a read error. The chain combines TRBV3-1 with TRBJ2-1, with 9 bases matching TRBD1. CDR3 length: 14 residues. Germline-derived CDR1 and CDR2 are LGHDT and YNNKEL (reference sequence). The CDR3 is CASSQESPGTGREF. The CDR3 nucleotides are TGTGCCAGCAGCCAAGAGTCCCCCGGGACAGGGAGGGAATTC.

This clonotype has a handful of counts. The V and J genes are TRBV10-3 and TRBJ1-1; D ambiguous. Germline CDR1 reads ENHRY; CDR2 reads SYGVKD. The CDR3 has 14 residues. Trimming removed 0 bases from V and 6 bases from J, with 11 bases in between. The CDR3 bases are TGTGCCATCAGTGAGTCTCCGGGTAGGGCTGAAGCTTTCTTT. As protein: CAISESPGRAEAFF.

Only a few counts were recorded for this clonotype. The J gene is TRBJ2-6, the V gene TRBV20-1; D unresolved. The CDR3 covers 17 residues. Germline CDR1 reads DFQATT; CDR2 reads SNEGSKA (reference sequence). V lost 1 base and J lost 4, with 17 bases in between. CDR3 nucleotide sequence: TGCAGTGCTAGAGCTCACGACTTACCGTCCGGGGCCAACGTCCTGACTTTC. The encoded protein is CSARAHDLPSGANVLTF.

This clonotype has more than one count but fewer than ten. The gene calls are TRBV4-3 and TRBJ2-1; 7 nucleotides match TRBD1. Germline V gene lookup returns CDR1 LGHNA and CDR2 YSLEER. CDR3 length: 15 residues. J lost 9 bases, V lost 0 bases, and 8 bases had no gene match. The CDR3 is CASSQDLRGQGEQFF. In nucleotides, the CDR3 is TGCGCCAGCAGCCAAGATCTTAGGGGGCAGGGTGAGCAGTTCTTC.

This clonotype was recorded many times. This chain links TRBV4-1 with TRBJ2-3; D is uncertain. Trimming took 1 base from V and 0 from J, leaving 11 bases between them. CDR1 MGHRA and CDR2 YSYEKL come from the germline V gene. The CDR3 has 16 residues. CDR3 loop: CASSQAQRTSTDTQYF. DNA for the CDR3: TGCGCCAGCAGCCAAGCACAGCGAACTAGCACAGATACGCAGTATTTT.

The sample holds a few counts of this clonotype. The chain is built from TRBV20-1 and TRBJ1-4; 9 bases fit TRBD1. Germline CDR1 is DFQATT and CDR2 is SNEGSKA (reference sequence). The CDR3 totals 15 residues. The J segment lost 3 bases and the V segment lost 0 bases, leaving 2 bases of the junction unmatched. CDR3 loop: CSARETGGANEKLFF. In DNA form, the CDR3 reads TGCAGTGCTAGAGAGACAGGGGGGGCTAATGAAAAACTGTTTTTT.

CDR3 bases: TGTGCCAGCAGTTATCTGGCAGGGAGGACAGATACGCAGTATTTT. Encoded protein: CASSYLAGRTDTQYF. The chain is built from TRBV6-5 and TRBJ2-3; possible D gene TRBD2, 6 bases. Germline V gene data show CDR1 as MNHEY and CDR2 as SVGAGI. V lost 3 bases to trimming and J lost 3 bases, with 13 bases between them. The CDR3 is 15 amino acids.

The rearrangement uses TRBV14 and TRBJ2-3; D is possibly TRBD1 or TRBD2 (5 bases each). This CDR3 is built from 18 residues. Trimming removed 0 bases from V and 3 bases from J, with 19 bases in between. Germline CDR1 reads SGHDN; CDR2 reads FVKESK. Written as DNA, the CDR3 is TGTGCCAGCAGCCAAGATTGGGCATCCCAAGAGGGGACAGATACGCAGTATTTT. Protein sequence: CASSQDWASQEGTDTQYF. Together with reference TRBV14 and TRBJ2-3, the CDR3 gives the full variable domain: EAGVTQFPSHSVIEKGQTVTLRCDPISGHDNLYWYRRVMGKEIKFLLHFVKESKQDESGMPNNRFLAERTGGTYSTLKVQPAELEDSGVYFCASSQDWASQEGTDTQYFGPGTRLTVL.

This chain connects TRBV20-1 to TRBJ2-7; 10 bases fit TRBD2. Germline CDR1 and CDR2: DFQATT and SNEGSKA (reference sequence). V dropped 2 bases and J dropped 4; count of bases not matched to a gene: 8. This CDR3 is built from 15 residues. Here the CDR3 DNA reads TGCAGTGCTAGAACCAGCGGGGGGGCCGGGTACGAGCAGTACTTC. Its translation is CSARTSGGAGYEQYF.

This rearrangement joins TRBV12-3 or TRBV12-4 to TRBJ2-7, with D maybe TRBD2 (6 bases). V dropped 5 bases and J dropped 2 bases, with 10 bases sitting between them. The CDR3 is 13 residues long. CDR3 region: CASSGPGAYEQYF. The CDR3, as DNA: TGTGCCAGCAGTGGGCCGGGGGCCTACGAGCAGTACTTC.

V usage is TRBV20-1 and J usage is TRBJ1-3, with 8 bases identical to TRBD1. The CDR3 is 17 residues long. Germline trimming cut 3 bases from V and 0 bases from J; bases unmatched to any gene: 10. Per the germline V gene, CDR1 is DFQATT and CDR2 is SNEGSKA (reference sequence). The DNA of the CDR3 is TGCAGTGCTAGTCTAGGGACAGGTCTCGACTCTGGAAACACCATATATTTT. Translating gives CSASLGTGLDSGNTIYF.

This clonotype was found many times. The chain recombines TRBV20-1 with TRBJ2-3; D tentatively reads TRBD1 or TRBD2 (5 bases each). The length of the CDR3 is 12 residues. CDR1 and CDR2 from the germline V gene are DFQATT and SNEGSKA (reference sequence). The germline V and J ends were trimmed by 7 bases and 3 bases, with 11 bases remaining between them. CDR3 sequence: CSVGEGTDTQYF. The CDR3 DNA sequence: TGCAGTGTGGGGGAAGGAACAGATACGCAGTATTTT.

This clonotype was detected only a few times. V and J are TRBV7-8 and TRBJ2-3; 14 nucleotides line up with TRBD2. The V and J ends lost 5 bases and 2 bases, in that order; junction bases with no gene match: 6. This CDR3 spans 17 amino acids. Germline lookup yields CDR1 SGHVS and CDR2 FQNEAQ. The CDR3 loop reads CASSPGLAGDHTDTQYF. CDR3 bases: TGTGCCAGCAGCCCGGGACTAGCGGGGGACCACACAGATACGCAGTATTTT.

The chain carries TRBV12-3 or TRBV12-4 and TRBJ1-3, with D possibly TRBD1 on 5 matching bases. CDR3 length: 15 amino acids. V lost 5 bases and J 0 bases, leaving 11 bases between the germline ends. The chain's CDR3 is CASSPGPSSGNTIYF. The CDR3 bases are TGTGCCAGCAGTCCGGGACCCTCCTCTGGAAACACCATATATTTT.

The table lists this clonotype with many counts. This chain joins TRBV7-8 and TRBJ2-7, with D maybe TRBD1 (6 bases). The CDR3 consists of 13 residues. Germline lookup yields CDR1 SGHVS and CDR2 FQNEAQ. The germline V and J ends were trimmed by 2 bases and 3 bases, with 8 bases remaining between them. The CDR3 nucleotides read TGTGCCAGCAGCTTAATCAGGGGCTACGAGCAGTACTTC. It translates to CASSLIRGYEQYF.

This clonotype was seen a handful of times. This sequence joins TRBV7-2 and TRBJ2-7; D unclear. V shed 2 bases and J shed 2 bases, with 7 bases lying between them. There are 13 residues in the CDR3. CDR1 is SGHTA and CDR2 is FQGNSA in the germline V gene. This chain's CDR3 is CASSLSGPYEQYF. Here the CDR3 DNA reads TGTGCCAGCAGCTTAAGTGGCCCCTACGAGCAGTACTTC.

The chain uses TRBV10-3 and TRBJ1-1; D possibly corresponds to TRBD1 (5 bases). The germline V and J ends were trimmed by 4 bases and 4 bases, with 7 bases remaining between them. CDR1 is ENHRY and CDR2 is SYGVKD in the germline V gene. CDR3 length: 12 residues. The CDR3 loop reads CAISGGATEAFF. CDR3 DNA: TGTGCCATCAGTGGTGGGGCCACTGAAGCTTTCTTT.

This clonotype was observed a handful of times. The CDR3 region has the DNA TGTGCCACCAGCGGGCGGGGGGAGTGGATGTACGAGCAGTACTTC. The encoded protein is CATSGRGEWMYEQYF. This chain joins TRBV15 and TRBJ2-7; 8 bases match TRBD2. The CDR3 extends over 15 amino acids. Per germline, CDR1 LNHNV and CDR2 YYDKDF (reference sequence). Losses at the gene ends were 5 bases for V and 4 bases for J; bases not matched to a gene: 10. The whole variable domain, remainder taken from reference TRBV15 and TRBJ2-7, is DAMVIQNPRYQVTQFGKPVTLSCSQTLNHNVMYWYQQKSSQAPKLLFHYYDKDFNNEADTPDNFQSRRPNTSFCFLDIRSPGLGDTAMYLCATSGRGEWMYEQYFGPGTRLTVT.

With respect to this clonotype: This may stem from a read error, because a much larger clone lies one nucleotide away. The CDR3 is CASSQDIAGNSGYGDTF. Written as DNA, the CDR3 is TGTGCCAGCAGCCAAGATATAGCAGGGAACTCTGGCTATGGCGACACCTTC. The J gene is TRBJ1-2, the V gene TRBV4-2; tentative D call: TRBD1 (5 bases). The germline CDR1 and CDR2 sequences are LGHNA and YNFKEQ. The CDR3 totals 17 residues.

Regarding this clonotype: One end of the junction is discordant with germline, which a read error may explain. The V gene is TRBV28, the J gene TRBJ1-1, with D unresolved. The CDR3 contains 13 residues. CDR1 is MDHEN, CDR2 SYDVKM, per germline. This CDR3 reads CASSTVGFWGPGF. The CDR3, as DNA: TGTGCCAGCAGTACGGTAGGGTTTTGGGGTCCCGGTTTT.